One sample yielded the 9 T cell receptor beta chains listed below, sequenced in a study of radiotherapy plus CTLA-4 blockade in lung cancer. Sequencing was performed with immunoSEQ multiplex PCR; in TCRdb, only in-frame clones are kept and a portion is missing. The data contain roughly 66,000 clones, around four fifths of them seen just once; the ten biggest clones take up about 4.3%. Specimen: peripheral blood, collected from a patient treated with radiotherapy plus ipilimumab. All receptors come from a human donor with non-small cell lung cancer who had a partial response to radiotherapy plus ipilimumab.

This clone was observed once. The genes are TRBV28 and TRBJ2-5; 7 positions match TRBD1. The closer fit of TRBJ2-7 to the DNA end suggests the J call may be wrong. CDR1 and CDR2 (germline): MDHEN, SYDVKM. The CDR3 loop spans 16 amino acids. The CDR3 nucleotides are TGTGCCAGCACCGGCAACAGGGGCTTCAGCTCCTACGAGCAGTACTTC. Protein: CASTGNRGFSSYEQYF.

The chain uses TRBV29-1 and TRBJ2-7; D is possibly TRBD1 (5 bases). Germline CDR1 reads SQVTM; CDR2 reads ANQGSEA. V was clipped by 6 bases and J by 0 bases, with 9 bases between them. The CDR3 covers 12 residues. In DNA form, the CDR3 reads TGCAGCGTAAGGGGCCCCTCCTACGAGCAGTACTTC. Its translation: CSVRGPSYEQYF.

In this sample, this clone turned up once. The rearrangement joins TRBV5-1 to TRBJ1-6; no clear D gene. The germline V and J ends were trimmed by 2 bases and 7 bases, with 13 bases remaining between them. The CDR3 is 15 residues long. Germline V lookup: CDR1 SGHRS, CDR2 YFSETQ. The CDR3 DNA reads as TGCGCCAGCAGCTTTCTTTCGGGGTCAAATTCACCCCTCCACTTT. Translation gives CASSFLSGSNSPLHF.

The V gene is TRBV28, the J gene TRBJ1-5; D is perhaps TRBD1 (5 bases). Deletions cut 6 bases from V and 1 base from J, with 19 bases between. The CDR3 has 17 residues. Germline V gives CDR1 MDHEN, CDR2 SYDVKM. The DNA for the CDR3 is TGTGCCAGCAGATCCAGAAGGCGGGGCGGAAGCAATCAGCCCCAGCATTTT. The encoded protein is CASRSRRRGGSNQPQHF.

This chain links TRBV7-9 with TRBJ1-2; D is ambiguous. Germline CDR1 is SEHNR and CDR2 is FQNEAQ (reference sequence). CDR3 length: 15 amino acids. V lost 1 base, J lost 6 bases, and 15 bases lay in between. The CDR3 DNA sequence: TGTGCCAGCAGCTTAGGGGCGGGGTTTAGCCATGGCTACACCTTC. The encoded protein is CASSLGAGFSHGYTF.

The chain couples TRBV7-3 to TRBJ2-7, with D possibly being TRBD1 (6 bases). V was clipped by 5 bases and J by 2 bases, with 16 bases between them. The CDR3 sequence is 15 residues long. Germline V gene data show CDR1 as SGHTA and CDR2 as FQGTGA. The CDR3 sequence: CASSPDRDTPYEQYF. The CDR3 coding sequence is TGTGCCAGCAGCCCCGACCGGGACACCCCCTACGAGCAGTACTTC.

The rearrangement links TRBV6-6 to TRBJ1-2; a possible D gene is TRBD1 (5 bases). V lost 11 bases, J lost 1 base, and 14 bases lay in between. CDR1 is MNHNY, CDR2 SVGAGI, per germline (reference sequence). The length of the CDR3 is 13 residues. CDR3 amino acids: CAVTAYLNYGYTF. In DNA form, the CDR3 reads TGTGCCGTGACAGCATATCTTAACTATGGCTACACCTTC.

The CDR3 here is CASSFSGGGNTIYF. In DNA form, the CDR3 reads TGTGCCAGCAGCTTTTCAGGGGGTGGAAACACCATATATTTT. The chain employs TRBV27 and TRBJ1-3; 7 bases match TRBD1. The V gene's germline CDR1 is MNHEY and CDR2 SMNVEV (reference sequence). The CDR3 consists of 14 residues. V lost 6 bases and J lost 3; bases outside the gene matches: 5.

CDR3 sequence (DNA): TGTGCCAGCAGCCAAACCGATCGGGGGAGCTCCTACGAGCAGTACTTC. This codes for CASSQTDRGSSYEQYF. This chain uses TRBV7-3 with TRBJ2-7, with D possibly TRBD2 on 6 matching bases. There are 16 residues in the CDR3. Germline assignment: CDR1 SGHTA and CDR2 FQGTGA. Between the trimmed V and J ends, which lost 5 bases and 0 bases, there was a span of 17 bases. The full variable domain, in which reference TRBV7-3 and TRBJ2-7 provide the parts outside the CDR3, is GAGVSQTPSNKVTEKGKYVELRCDPISGHTALYWYRQSLGQGPEFLIYFQGTGAADDSGLPNDRFFAVRPEGSVSTLKIQRTERGDSAVYLCASSQTDRGSSYEQYFGPGTRLTVT.